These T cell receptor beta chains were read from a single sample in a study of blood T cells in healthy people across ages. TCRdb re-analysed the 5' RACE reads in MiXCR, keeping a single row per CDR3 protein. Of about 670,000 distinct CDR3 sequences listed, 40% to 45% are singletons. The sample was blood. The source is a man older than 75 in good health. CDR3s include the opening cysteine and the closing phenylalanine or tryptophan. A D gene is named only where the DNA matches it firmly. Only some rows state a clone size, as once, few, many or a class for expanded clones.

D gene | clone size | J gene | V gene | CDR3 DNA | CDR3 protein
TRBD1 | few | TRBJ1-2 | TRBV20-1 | TGCAGTGCAGCCTCGGGACAGGGGGTCTGGTATGGCTACACCTTC | CSAASGQGVWYGYTF
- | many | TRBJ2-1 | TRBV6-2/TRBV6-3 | TGTGCCAGCATCTCTAGGGGAGCAGGCAATGAGCAGTTCTTC | CASISRGAGNEQFF
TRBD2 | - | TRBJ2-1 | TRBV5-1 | TGCGCCAGCAGCGTGGAAGTTAGCGGGGTCGAGCAGTTCTTC | CASSVEVSGVEQFF
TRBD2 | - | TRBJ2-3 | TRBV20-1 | TGCAGTGTCCTAGCGGGAGGCACAGATACGCAGTATTTT | CSVLAGGTDTQYF
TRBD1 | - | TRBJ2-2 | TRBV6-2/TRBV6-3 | TGTGCCAGCGGGCAGGGGGCTCGCACCGGGGAGCTGTTTTTT | CASGQGARTGELFF
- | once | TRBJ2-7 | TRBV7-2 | TGTGCCAGCACCTTGGTCGGCTACGAGCAGTACTTC | CASTLVGYEQYF
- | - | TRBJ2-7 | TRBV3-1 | TGTGCCAGCAGCCAAGATCGGCGGGGAACTTCCTACGAGCAGTACTTC | CASSQDRRGTSYEQYF
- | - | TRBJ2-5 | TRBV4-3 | TGCGCCAGCAGCCAAGGACGTTGGGGGGGGCGATACAATGAGCAGTACTTC | CASSQGRWGGRYNEQYF
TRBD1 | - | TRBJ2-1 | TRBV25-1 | TGTGCCAGCAGTGATCAGGGGGAACACGAGCAGTTCTTC | CASSDQGEHEQFF
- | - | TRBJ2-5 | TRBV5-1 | TGCGCCAGCAAGGAAGGGGGGAACTTGCCGGAGACCCAGTACTTC | CASKEGGNLPETQYF
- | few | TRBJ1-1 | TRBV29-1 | TGCAGCTCCCCCCCCAGGGAGAGTGAAGCTTTCTTT | CSSPPRESEAFF
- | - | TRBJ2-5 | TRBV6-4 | TGTGCCAGCTCCCGTGAGGGGGGCAGGGGCGGTTTGAGGTGCCCTGACAAGCAGTACTTC | CASSREGGRGGLRCPDKQYF
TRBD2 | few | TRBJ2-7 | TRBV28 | TGTGCCAGCAGTTTACACCTCTTGACTAGCGGGAGGGCCGACGAGCAGTACTTC | CASSLHLLTSGRADEQYF
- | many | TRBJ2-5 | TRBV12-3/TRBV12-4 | TGTGCCAGCAGTTTTAGGAGGAGGCAAGAGACCCAGTACTTC | CASSFRRRQETQYF
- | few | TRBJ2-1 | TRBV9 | TGTGCCAGCAGCGTAGACCCAGCGCCGAATGAGCAGTTCTTC | CASSVDPAPNEQFF
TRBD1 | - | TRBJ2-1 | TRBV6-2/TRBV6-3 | TGTGCCAGCACACAACTACAGGGGTCCTACGAGCAGTTCTTC | CASTQLQGSYEQFF
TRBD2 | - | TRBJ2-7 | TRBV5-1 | TGCGCCAGCAGCTTACTGACTAGCGCGAGCTCCTACAATGAGCAGTACTTC | CASSLLTSASSYNEQYF
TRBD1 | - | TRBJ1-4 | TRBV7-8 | TGTGCCAGCAGCCTAGACAGGGGCCCAACTAATGAAAAACTGTTTTTT | CASSLDRGPTNEKLFF
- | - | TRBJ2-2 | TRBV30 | TGTGCCTGGAGTGTTTTAAAGGGAAGGACCGGGGAGCTGTTTTTT | CAWSVLKGRTGELFF
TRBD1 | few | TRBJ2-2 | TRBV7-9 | TGTGCCAGCAGCTTGGAGACAGGGGGCACCGGGGAGCTGTTTTTT | CASSLETGGTGELFF
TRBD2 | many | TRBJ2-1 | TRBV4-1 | TGCGCCAGCAGCCAACCTCCGGGGAGGGGTAGCGGTTTCAGCTCCTACAATGAGCAGTTCTTC | CASSQPPGRGSGFSSYNEQFF
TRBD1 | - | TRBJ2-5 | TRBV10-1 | TGCGCCAGCAGCCACAAGAACGGACAGGTTGGGAACCAAGAGACCCAGTACTTC | CASSHKNGQVGNQETQYF
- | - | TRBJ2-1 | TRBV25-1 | TGTGCCAGCAGTGGCCCCTCACCTAGGGGCGAGCAGTTCTTC | CASSGPSPRGEQFF
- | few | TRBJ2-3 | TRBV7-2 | TGTGCCAGCAGCTTAGTAGGTGGAGGTACAGGGGAGGCAGATACGCAGTATTTT | CASSLVGGGTGEADTQYF